What follows is one T cell receptor beta chain and its context. Libraries were prepared by immunoSEQ multiplex PCR; TCRdb keeps only in-frame clonotypes and omits some of them. The table has about 22,000 clones, over 85% seen once. The data originate from a study of chemoradiotherapy in HPV16-positive cancers. The V and J ends lost 4 bases and 6 bases respectively, with 19 bases between them. CDR3 size: 15 residues. Germline V CDR1 and CDR2: MNHNS, SASEGT. Here the sequenced sample was blood, taken from a patient who underwent chemoradiotherapy. The chain links TRBV6-1 to TRBJ2-7; possibly TRBD2 for D (6 bases). This TCR was sampled from a human donor with HPV-associated anogenital cancer. CDR3 loop: CASSARGFNPGEQYF. CDR3 nucleotide sequence: TGTGCCAGCAGTGCACGGGGGTTCAACCCCGGCGAGCAGTACTTC.